These T cell receptor beta chains were read from a single sample in a study of blood T cell repertoires in COVID-19. Libraries were prepared by immunoSEQ multiplex PCR; TCRdb keeps only in-frame clonotypes and omits some of them. The sample records some 200,000 clones, about 80% being singletons. Sequenced sample: peripheral blood. Receptor source: a woman in her fifties or sixties with acute or convalescent COVID-19. The CDR3 runs from the conserved cysteine through the conserved F or W.

j_call cdr3_length v_call cdr3_aa
TRBJ1-2 17 TRBV19 CASSIDGTGLDGYGYTF
TRBJ2-7 14 TRBV5-5 CASSQRDRGYEQYF
TRBJ2-1 16 TRBV5-8 CASSLFGLAAYNEQFF
TRBJ1-2 16 TRBV5-4 CASSPPSAGPNYGYTF
TRBJ1-1 14 TRBV6-6 CASGKRQRNTEAFF
TRBJ1-6 13 TRBV6-5 CASARQVNSPLHF
TRBJ2-5 15 TRBV27 CASSLYWERRETQYF
TRBJ1-3 15 TRBV6-5 CASSSSTGLGNTIYF
TRBJ1-2 13 TRBV28 CASHLGGQGGYTF
TRBJ2-7 17 TRBV3-1/TRBV3-2 CASSCEHQGTSIYEQYF
TRBJ1-5 16 TRBV19 CASSGTLHNSNQPQHF
TRBJ1-1 15 TRBV30 CAWSAGGTGGTEAFF
TRBJ2-7 16 TRBV27 CASSLYSGQGSYEQYF